The T cell receptor beta chain described here comes from a study of CXCR3-negative and CXCR3-positive naive CD8 T cells. Naive CD8+ T cells displayed a CD45RO-CCR7+CD27+CD95- phenotype. From germline, CDR1 is MNHEY and CDR2 SVGEGT. The CDR3 consists of 15 residues. It was by 5' RACE with UMI labels that the TRB cDNA libraries were prepared. TCRdb reanalyzed the 5' RACE reads and collapses them to one entry per CDR3 protein, without DNA. The sample includes around 60,000 distinct CDR3 sequences. Study results and limitations: Researchers reported similar TRBV-TRBJ usage in naive CXCR3-negative and CXCR3-positive cells, though memory differed. Cryopreservation partially lowered CXCR3 expression, so most assays used fresh PBMCs. More hydrophobic TRB CDR3s occurred in CXCR3-positive than in CXCR3-negative naive cells. TRB CDR3 properties indicated TCR strength, while surface CD5 was similar across naive subsets.

About this clonotype: Its specificity is unknown.

The sample was naive CXCR3+ CD8+ T cells from blood. Subset denoted: CD45RO-CCR7+CD27+CD95- naive CD8+ T cells expressing CXCR3 (TNR3+). The sequence came from a human donor in good health. Some clones in this sample may be carry-over from other donors' samples. The chain links TRBV6-2 or TRBV6-3 to TRBJ2-6. This CDR3 is CASSKEGSGANVLTF.